This passage covers 18 T cell receptor beta chains from one sample sequenced in a study of OX40 agonist ivuxolimab in advanced cancers. Sequencing used immunoSEQ multiplex PCR; TCRdb keeps in-frame clones, though not all of them. This table holds 80,000 or so clones, 90% to 95% found once. The source was CD4+ or CD8+ T cells sorted from blood, collected in a trial of the OX40 agonist ivuxolimab. The receptor set was obtained from an adult with an advanced solid tumor such as melanoma, head and neck, liver or kidney cancer.

This clone was detected once. V is TRBV28 and J is TRBJ2-7; tentatively, D is TRBD1 or TRBD2 (5 bases each). In germline, CDR1 is MDHEN, CDR2 SYDVKM. This CDR3 has 13 residues. V was clipped by 7 bases and J by 1 base, with 11 bases between them. CDR3 amino acids: CASTWGGSYEQYF. The CDR3 nucleotides are TGTGCCAGCACCTGGGGCGGGTCCTACGAGCAGTACTTC.

V is TRBV10-2 and J is TRBJ1-5; D is ambiguous. The germline CDR1 and CDR2 sequences are WSHSY and SAAADI. The CDR3 covers 13 residues. Trimming stripped 0 bases from V and 9 bases from J, with 9 bases between. The CDR3, as DNA: TGCGCCAGCAGTGAGTCATCCGGGCCGCCCCAGCATTTT. This gives the protein CASSESSGPPQHF.

In nucleotides, the CDR3 is TGTGCCAGCAGGAGGGGGCTCCTAGGAAACACCATATATTTT. Residues: CASRRGLLGNTIYF. This chain links TRBV5-6 with TRBJ1-3; 7 bases match TRBD1. The CDR3 consists of 14 residues. CDR1 is SGHDT, CDR2 YYEEEE, per germline. The junction had 6 bases not matched to a gene; V was cut back by 5 bases and J by 4 bases.

This chain uses TRBV6-4 with TRBJ1-1; a possible D gene is TRBD1 (5 bases). The CDR3 has 13 amino acids. V was trimmed by 3 bases and J by 5 bases, leaving 10 bases between them. Per the germline V gene, CDR1 is MRHNA and CDR2 is SNTAGT. The CDR3: CASSEGVGTEAFF. As DNA, the CDR3 is TGTGCCAGCAGTGAAGGGGTCGGGACTGAAGCTTTCTTT.

The rearrangement uses TRBV19 and TRBJ1-5, with D perhaps matching TRBD1 (5 bases). The CDR3 runs to 13 residues. V lost 5 bases to trimming and J lost 7 bases, with 12 bases between them. CDR1 is LNHDA and CDR2 is SQIVND in the germline V gene (reference sequence). The CDR3 region has the DNA TGTGCCAGTAGTGGGCAGGGCGGGCAGCCCCAGCATTTT. This translates into CASSGQGGQPQHF.

The chain joins TRBV5-1 to TRBJ2-5; tentative D call: TRBD2 (6 bases). This CDR3 has 14 residues. With 5 bases removed from V and 5 bases from J, the gap between germline ends came to 16 bases. In germline, CDR1 is SGHRS, CDR2 YFSETQ. CDR3 DNA sequence: TGCGCCAGCAGTCAGGGCCCAGCGGGCGAGACCCAGTACTTC. Translated, it gives CASSQGPAGETQYF.

CDR3 coding DNA: TGTGCCAGCAGTTTACGATCGGGGGGAGGCCTCTTCTCGAACACCGGGGAGCTGTTTTTT. Translation gives CASSLRSGGGLFSNTGELFF. The V gene is TRBV27, the J gene TRBJ2-2, with TRBD2 matching over 7 bases. The V segment lost 2 bases and the J segment 0 bases; nucleotides outside the gene matches: 15. The CDR3 runs to 20 residues. The germline CDR1 and CDR2 sequences are MNHEY and SMNVEV (reference sequence).

V usage is TRBV2 and J usage is TRBJ2-7; D is possibly TRBD1 (6 bases). This CDR3 comprises 12 residues. Trimming took off 4 bases at V and 3 bases at J, with 7 bases between the two ends. Looked up from germline, CDR1 is SNHLY and CDR2 is FYNNEI. The CDR3 sequence is CASSGRGYEQYF. DNA for the CDR3: TGTGCCAGCAGTGGCAGGGGCTACGAGCAGTACTTC.

CDR3 in amino acids: CASSAYGLVNTGELFF. The CDR3 coding sequence is TGTGCCAGCAGCGCCTACGGACTAGTAAACACCGGGGAGCTGTTTTTT. The chain has TRBV9 and TRBJ2-2, with TRBD2 matching 7 bases. The CDR3 covers 16 residues. V was pared by 3 bases and J by 2 bases, with 7 bases of the junction left unmatched. Germline values: CDR1 SGDLS, CDR2 YYNGEE.

This chain links TRBV6-5 with TRBJ2-1; TRBD1 matches 8 bases. V gave up 4 bases and J gave up 6 bases; unmatched junction bases: 8. Germline-derived CDR1 and CDR2 are MNHEY and SVGAGI. The CDR3 consists of 15 residues. CDR3 coding DNA: TGTGCCAGCAGTTCTTCAGGGGGCGCGGGCAATGAGCAGTTCTTC. This translates into CASSSSGGAGNEQFF.

The V call is TRBV4-3, the J call TRBJ2-5; TRBD2 aligns across 10 bases. The length of the CDR3 is 14 residues. The trim removed 1 base at V and 5 bases at J, leaving 1 base unmatched. CDR1 is LGHNA, CDR2 YSLEER, per germline. CDR3 protein: CASSQGTSGETQYF. In DNA, the CDR3 is TGCGCCAGCAGCCAAGGGACTAGCGGTGAGACCCAGTACTTC.

The chain has TRBV9 and TRBJ2-3; the D is unclear. The CDR3 has 12 amino acids. Trimming took off 3 bases at V and 5 bases at J, with 7 bases between the two ends. Germline V gene lookup returns CDR1 SGDLS and CDR2 YYNGEE. CDR3 residues: CASSDIGDTQYF. CDR3 nucleotide sequence: TGTGCCAGCAGCGACATCGGAGATACGCAGTATTTT. Full variable domain (outside the CDR3, taken from reference TRBV9 and TRBJ2-3): DSGVTQTPKHLITATGQRVTLRCSPRSGDLSVYWYQQSLDQGLQFLIQYYNGEERAKGNILERFSAQQFPDLHSELNLSSLELGDSALYFCASSDIGDTQYFGPGTRLTVL.

As concerns this clone: The junction and the germline gene differ at one end; a read error may be behind it. The V call is TRBV7-2, the J call TRBJ2-3; D possibly corresponds to TRBD1 (6 bases). This CDR3 spans 15 amino acids. Germline CDR1 is SGHTA and CDR2 is FQGNSA. This CDR3 reads CASSRPSGGTDTQYF. The CDR3 nucleotides read TGCGCCAGCAGCCGCCCCTCAGGGGGCACAGATACGCAGTATTTT.

The chain uses TRBV6-1 and TRBJ1-3; tentative D call: TRBD1 (6 bases). CDR3 length equals 17 residues. Germline V CDR1 and CDR2: MNHNS, SASEGT. Trimming pared 1 base from V and 0 bases from J, leaving 13 bases between. The CDR3 loop is CASSEDGRTDSGNTIYF. CDR3 DNA sequence: TGTGCCAGCAGTGAAGATGGCAGGACAGACTCTGGAAACACCATATATTTT.

This clone was counted a single time. J is TRBJ1-2 and V is TRBV27; 7 nucleotides match TRBD1. Looked up from germline, CDR1 is MNHEY and CDR2 is SMNVEV (reference sequence). With V trimmed by 5 bases and J by 4 bases, 10 bases remained unmatched. This CDR3 region has 15 residues. CDR3 sequence: CASSQTGVGSYGYTF. CDR3 in DNA: TGTGCCAGCAGTCAAACAGGGGTGGGTAGCTATGGCTACACCTTC.

This clone was found once. The V call is TRBV6-5, the J call TRBJ1-2; D unclear. This CDR3 is 12 amino acids long. V was cut by 5 bases and J by 5 bases, with 9 bases left in between. CDR1 and CDR2 (germline): MNHEY, SVGAGI. CDR3 sequence: CASSTSGYGYTF. The CDR3 DNA follows: TGTGCCAGCAGTACCTCGGGGTATGGCTACACCTTC.

The chain couples TRBV30 to TRBJ2-7, with 9 nucleotides matching TRBD1. Trimming at V came to 3 bases and at J to 4 bases, leaving 10 bases not matched to a gene. The CDR3 consists of 15 residues. The germline V gene has CDR1 GTSNPN and CDR2 SVGIG (reference sequence). CDR3 DNA: TGTGCCTGGAGAACCGGGACAGGGATTCGGTACGAGCAGTACTTC. This encodes CAWRTGTGIRYEQYF.

J is TRBJ1-1 and V is TRBV7-2, with TRBD1 as a possible D gene (5 bases). V lost 7 bases and J lost 5, with 17 bases in between. Germline CDR1 reads SGHTA; CDR2 reads FQGNSA. CDR3 length: 14 amino acids. This CDR3 is CASNPGVFVTEAFF. The CDR3 DNA sequence: TGTGCCAGCAATCCGGGGGTTTTTGTTACTGAAGCTTTCTTT.